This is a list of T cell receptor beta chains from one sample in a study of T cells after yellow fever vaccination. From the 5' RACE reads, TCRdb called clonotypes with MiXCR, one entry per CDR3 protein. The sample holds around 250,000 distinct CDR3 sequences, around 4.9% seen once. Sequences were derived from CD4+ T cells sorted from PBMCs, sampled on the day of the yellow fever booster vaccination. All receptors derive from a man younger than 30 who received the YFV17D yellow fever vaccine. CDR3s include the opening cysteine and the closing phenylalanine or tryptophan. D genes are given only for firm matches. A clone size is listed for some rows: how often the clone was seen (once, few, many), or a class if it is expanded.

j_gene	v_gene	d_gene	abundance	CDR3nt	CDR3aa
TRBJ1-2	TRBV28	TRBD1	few	TGTGCCAGCAGTCCCCCGGACAGGGCTTACTATGGCTACACCTTC	CASSPPDRAYYGYTF
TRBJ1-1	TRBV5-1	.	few	TGCGCCAGCAGCTTGGTACGTGGGGGGCGCGGAGACACTGAAGCTTTCTTT	CASSLVRGGRGDTEAFF
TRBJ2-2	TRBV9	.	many	TGTGCCAGCAGCGTAGAGGTGTCTGGGGAGCTGTTTTTT	CASSVEVSGELFF
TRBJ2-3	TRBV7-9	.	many	TGTGCCAGCAGCTTAGCGCTGGGGGGCGCGGGAGATACGCAGTATTTT	CASSLALGGAGDTQYF
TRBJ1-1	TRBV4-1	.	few	TGCGCCAGCAGCCAAGAGGTTTCAGGGGAAGCTTTCTTT	CASSQEVSGEAFF
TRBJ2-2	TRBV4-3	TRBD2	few	TGCGCCAGCAGCCAAGGGGCTAGCGGGGGGACCGGGGAGCTGTTTTTT	CASSQGASGGTGELFF
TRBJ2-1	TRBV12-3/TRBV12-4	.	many	TGTGCCAGCAGTTTTGGTTGGGCAGGATACAATGAGCAGTTCTTC	CASSFGWAGYNEQFF
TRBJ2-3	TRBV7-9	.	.	TGTGCCAGCAGCTTTAGCAGGGGTGCGACAGATACGCAGTATTTT	CASSFSRGATDTQYF
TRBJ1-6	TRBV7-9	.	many	TGTGCCAGCAGCTTGGGACACTATAATTCACCCCTCCACTTT	CASSLGHYNSPLHF
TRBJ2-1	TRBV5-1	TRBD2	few	TGCGCCAGCAGCGGAACCAGCGGGGGGGCCCTCAATGAGCAGTTCTTC	CASSGTSGGALNEQFF
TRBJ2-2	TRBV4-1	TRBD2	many	TGCGCCAGCAGCCCCCGACTAGCGGGGGCCTGGGAGCTGTTTTTT	CASSPRLAGAWELFF
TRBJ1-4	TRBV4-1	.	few	TGCGCCAGCAGCCAAGGGGGACACGTACTAGCAACTAATGAAAAACTGTTTTTT	CASSQGGHVLATNEKLFF
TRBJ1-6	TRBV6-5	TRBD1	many	TGTGCCAGCAGTTACACAGGGGCCGTAGATTCACCCCTCCACTTT	CASSYTGAVDSPLHF
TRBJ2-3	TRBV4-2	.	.	TGTGCCAGCAGCCTTGGCTCCGTTACTGGCACAGATACGCAGTATTTT	CASSLGSVTGTDTQYF
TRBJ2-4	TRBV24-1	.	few	TGTGCCAGCAGTGGCAGGGAGGAAAACATTCAGTACTTC	CASSGREENIQYF
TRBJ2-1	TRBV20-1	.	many	TGCAGTGCTAGAGATGGGTCGGCAAGCTCCTACAATGAGCAGTTCTTC	CSARDGSASSYNEQFF
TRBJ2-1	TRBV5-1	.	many	TGCGCCAGCAGCTTGGCCGGTGGGCGCGAGAATGAGCAGTTCTTC	CASSLAGGRENEQFF
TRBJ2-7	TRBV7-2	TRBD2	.	TGTGCCAGCAGCCCTCGACTAGCGGGGACCTACGAGCAGTACTTC	CASSPRLAGTYEQYF
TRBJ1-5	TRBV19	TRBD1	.	TGTGCCAGTAGTCCTATGGACAGGGGGGATCAGCCCCAGCATTTT	CASSPMDRGDQPQHF
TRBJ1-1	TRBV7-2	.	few	TGTGCCAGCAGCTTAGCGGGGAGGCGGACACTAGCTTTCTTT	CASSLAGRRTLAFF
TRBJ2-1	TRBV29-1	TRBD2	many	TGCAGCGTTGAAGATCCCGTTAGCGGGGGGCCCTCCTACAATGAGCAGTTCTTC	CSVEDPVSGGPSYNEQFF
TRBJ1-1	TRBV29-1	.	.	TGCAGCGTTGAGGGCGGCCTTGAAGCTTTCTTT	CSVEGGLEAFF
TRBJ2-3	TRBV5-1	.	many	TGCGCCAGCAGCTTGGAGACGACAGATACGCAGTATTTT	CASSLETTDTQYF
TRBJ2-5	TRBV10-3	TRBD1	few	TGTGCCTCCATGACAGGGGGCGGTCAAGAGACCCAGTACTTC	CASMTGGGQETQYF
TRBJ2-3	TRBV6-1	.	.	TGTGCCAGCAGTGAACTGGGGGATTCTTTTTACGGAGATACGCAGTATTTT	CASSELGDSFYGDTQYF
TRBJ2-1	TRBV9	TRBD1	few	TGTGCCAGCAGCGTAGTACAGGGGGCGACTGAGCAGTTCTTC	CASSVVQGATEQFF
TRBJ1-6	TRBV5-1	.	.	TGCGCCAGCAGCACCTTACAGGGAGGAAATTCACCCCTCCACTTT	CASSTLQGGNSPLHF
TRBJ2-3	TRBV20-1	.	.	TGCAGTGCTTGGACTGCGGGGAGAGGGATAGATACGCAGTATTTT	CSAWTAGRGIDTQYF
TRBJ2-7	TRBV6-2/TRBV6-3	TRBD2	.	TGTGCCAGCAGGCCACCGGGACTAGCGGATAAACGGTACTTC	CASRPPGLADKRYF
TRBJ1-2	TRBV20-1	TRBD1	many	TGCAGTGCTAGTGACAGGGCCTATGGCTACACCTTC	CSASDRAYGYTF
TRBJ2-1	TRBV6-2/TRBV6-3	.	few	TGTGCCAGCAGTCGAGCTAGGGATGAGCAGTTCTTC	CASSRARDEQFF
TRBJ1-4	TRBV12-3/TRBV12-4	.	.	TGTGCCAGCAGTCGCGCATCAGGGCTCCCCCCGTTTTTT	CASSRASGLPPFF
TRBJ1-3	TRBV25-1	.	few	TGTGCCAGCAACGGACCGACGACCTCTGGAAACACCATATATTTT	CASNGPTTSGNTIYF
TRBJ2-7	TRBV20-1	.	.	TGCAGTGCTAAACCGGACGCCTACGAGCAGTACTTC	CSAKPDAYEQYF
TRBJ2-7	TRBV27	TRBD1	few	TGTGCCAGCAGCAATCAGGGGGCCTACGAGCAGTACTTC	CASSNQGAYEQYF
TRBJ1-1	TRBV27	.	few	TGTGCCAGCAGTTTATTTCAGGGGTTGACTGAAGCTTTCTTT	CASSLFQGLTEAFF
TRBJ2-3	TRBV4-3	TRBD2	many	TGCGCCAGCAGCCCAGCTCCAGGACTAGCGGGGGGGCCGTTCACAGATACGCAGTATTTT	CASSPAPGLAGGPFTDTQYF
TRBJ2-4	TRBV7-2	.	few	TGTGCCAGCAGCTTACCCCTAGTTAGCAAAAACATTCAGTACTTC	CASSLPLVSKNIQYF
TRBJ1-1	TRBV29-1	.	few	TGCAGCCCAGAAGAGAACACTGAAGCTTTCTTT	CSPEENTEAFF
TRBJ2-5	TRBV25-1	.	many	TGTGCCAGCAATCCCGGGGACCGGGAGACCCAGTACTTC	CASNPGDRETQYF
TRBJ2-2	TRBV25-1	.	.	TGTGCCAGCACCCCGCGGGAGAACACCGGGGAGCTGTTTTTT	CASTPRENTGELFF
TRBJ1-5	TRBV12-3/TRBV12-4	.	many	TGTGCCAGCAGTTGGATGGGGACGGGCAATCAGCCCCAGCATTTT	CASSWMGTGNQPQHF
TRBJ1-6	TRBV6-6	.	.	TGTGCCAGCAGCCTACAAGGAATTCTACGGAATTCACCCCTCCACTTT	CASSLQGILRNSPLHF
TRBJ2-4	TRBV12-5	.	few	TGTGCTAGTGGCGACCGGGACGTCAAAAACATTCAGTACTTC	CASGDRDVKNIQYF
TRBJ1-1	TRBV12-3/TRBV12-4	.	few	TGTGCCAGCAGAGGGGGGGGAGGGGGATCGTACACTGAAGCTTTCTTT	CASRGGGGGSYTEAFF
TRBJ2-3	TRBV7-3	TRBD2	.	TGTGCCAGCAGCTTAAGTTCCCGTGGCGGGGGTACAGATACGCAGTATTTT	CASSLSSRGGGTDTQYF
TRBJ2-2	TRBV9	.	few	TGTGCCAGCAGCGTCACGAGGCAGGGCGGGGAGCTGTTTTTT	CASSVTRQGGELFF
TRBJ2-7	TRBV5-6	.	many	TGTGCCAGCAGCTTGTACAAAGGGGCCTACGAGCAGTACTTC	CASSLYKGAYEQYF
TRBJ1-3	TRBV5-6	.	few	TGTGCCAGCAGCTTGCTAGGGGGCTCTGGAAACACCATATATTTT	CASSLLGGSGNTIYF
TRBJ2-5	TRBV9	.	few	TGTGCCAGCAGCGTAGGGCTTGGGCGAGGAGAGACCCAGTACTTC	CASSVGLGRGETQYF
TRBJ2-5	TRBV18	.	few	TGTGCCAGCTCACCATTAAAAGGACCGGAGGAGACCCAGTACTTC	CASSPLKGPEETQYF
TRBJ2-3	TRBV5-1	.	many	TGCGCCAGCAGCTTGGTCGGCCCGGGGGATACGCAGTATTTT	CASSLVGPGDTQYF
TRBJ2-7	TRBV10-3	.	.	TGTGCCAGCAGAAGGCTCCACGAGCAGTACTTC	CASRRLHEQYF
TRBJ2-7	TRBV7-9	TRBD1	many	TGTGCCAGCAGGTCGGACAGGGGGCCTTTCGAGCAGTACTTC	CASRSDRGPFEQYF
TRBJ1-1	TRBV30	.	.	TGTGCCTGGAGTGCCGGAGGGGGTCGAGCTTTCTTT	CAWSAGGGRAFF
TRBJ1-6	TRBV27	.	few	TGTGCCAGCAGTTTGGGGGGGATGTATAATTCACCCCTCCACTTT	CASSLGGMYNSPLHF
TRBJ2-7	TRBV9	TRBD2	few	TGTGCCAGCAGCGGGGGACTAGCGGCTGCGTACGAGCAGTACTTC	CASSGGLAAAYEQYF
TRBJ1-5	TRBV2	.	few	TGTGCCAGCAGATATATTTCGGGGCAGCCCCAGCATTTT	CASRYISGQPQHF
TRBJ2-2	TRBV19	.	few	TGTGCCAGTAGCCTCTCAGGGGCCGGGGAGCTGTTTTTT	CASSLSGAGELFF
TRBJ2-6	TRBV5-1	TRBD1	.	TGCGCCAGCAGCTTGGGCGGGACAGGGTCTGGGGCCAACGTCCTGACTTTC	CASSLGGTGSGANVLTF